This T cell receptor beta chain was identified in a study of blood T cell repertoires in COVID-19. The data were produced by immunoSEQ multiplex PCR, yet TCRdb's version contains in-frame clones alone and is incomplete. The sample lists a few hundred thousand clones, more than 85% seen once, with about 1.5% in the top ten. The CDR3 loop spans 16 amino acids. V lost 3 bases to trimming and J lost 2 bases; unmatched junction nucleotides: 12. Germline V gives CDR1 DFQATT, CDR2 SNEGSKA (reference sequence). The J gene is TRBJ2-5, the V gene TRBV20-1; 7 bases match TRBD2. This clonotype originated in a woman between 45 and 60 years old who had recovered from COVID-19. Sequenced material: PBMCs or T cells enriched from blood (not recorded which). The CDR3: CSASGAKGLNQETQYF. DNA of the CDR3: TGCAGTGCTAGTGGGGCGAAGGGACTAAATCAAGAGACCCAGTACTTC.